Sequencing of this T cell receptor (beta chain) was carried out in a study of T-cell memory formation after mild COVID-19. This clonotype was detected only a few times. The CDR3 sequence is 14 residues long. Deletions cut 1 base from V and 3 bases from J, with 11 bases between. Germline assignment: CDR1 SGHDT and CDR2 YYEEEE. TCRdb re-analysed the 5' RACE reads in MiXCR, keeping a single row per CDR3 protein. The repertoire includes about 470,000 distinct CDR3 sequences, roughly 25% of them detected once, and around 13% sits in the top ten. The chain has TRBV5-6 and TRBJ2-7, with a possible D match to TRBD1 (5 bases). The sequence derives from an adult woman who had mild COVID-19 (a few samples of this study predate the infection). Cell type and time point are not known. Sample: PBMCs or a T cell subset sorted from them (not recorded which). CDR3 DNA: TGTGCCAGCAGCTTGAAAGCAGGGAACTACGAGCAGTACTTC. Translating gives CASSLKAGNYEQYF.